This T cell receptor (beta chain) is from a study of OX40 agonist ivuxolimab in advanced cancers. Study-wide points: By week 6 at 0.1 to 3.0 mg/kg, blood CD4+ and CD8+ T cells had expanded clonally. Averaged across samples, CD8+ T cells carried more expanded clones than CD4+ did.

The table came from immunoSEQ multiplex PCR; TCRdb's copy has only in-frame clones and leaves some out. The sample consists of around 50,000 clones, roughly 87% of them appearing once. This CDR3 spans 16 amino acids. Germline trimming cut 8 bases from V and 3 bases from J; bases unmatched to any gene: 8. CDR1 and CDR2 from the germline V gene are ENHRY and SYGVKD. This clone was seen only once. The antigen remains unidentified. The TCR was taken from an adult with an advanced solid tumor such as melanoma, head and neck, liver or kidney cancer. The sample consisted of CD4+ or CD8+ T cells sorted from blood, taken in a trial of the OX40 agonist ivuxolimab. The V gene is TRBV10-3, the J gene TRBJ2-3; 13 nucleotides match TRBD2. The CDR3 sequence: CAIESGTSGITDTQYF. The CDR3 DNA reads as TGTGCCATCGAGTCCGGGACTAGCGGGATAACAGATACGCAGTATTTT.